This entry lists 24 T cell receptor beta chains sequenced from one sample in a study of blood T cell repertoires in COVID-19. Method: immunoSEQ multiplex PCR; TCRdb's copy keeps in-frame clones and lacks some. The sample yields 300,000 to 450,000 clones, around 87% seen once. The material sequenced was PBMCs or T cells enriched from blood (not recorded which). The source is a man younger than 35 who had recovered from COVID-19.

This clone was recorded a few times. The chain is built from TRBV29-1 and TRBJ1-1, with 9 bases that match TRBD1. The J segment lost 2 bases and the V segment lost 7 bases, leaving 20 bases of the junction unmatched. CDR3 length: 18 residues. Germline CDR1 is SQVTM and CDR2 is ANQGSEA. The DNA for the CDR3 is TGCAGCGCTCACGGGTACAAGGGACAGGGTTTGGGTAACACTGAAGCTTTCTTT. As protein: CSAHGYKGQGLGNTEAFF.

The V gene is TRBV6-5, the J gene TRBJ2-1, with 7 bases identical to TRBD2. The V segment lost 5 bases and the J segment 9 bases; nucleotides outside the gene matches: 10. Germline assignment: CDR1 MNHEY and CDR2 SVGAGI. The CDR3 loop spans 14 amino acids. This chain's CDR3 is CASSPGTTYGEQFF. CDR3 in DNA: TGTGCCAGCAGTCCCGGGACTACATACGGTGAGCAGTTCTTC.

The chain has TRBV7-6 and TRBJ2-7, with TRBD2 as a possible D gene (6 bases). This CDR3 region has 17 residues. Germline assignment: CDR1 SGHVS and CDR2 FNYEAQ. The ends were cut back, 4 bases at V and 3 bases at J, with 22 bases in the middle. CDR3 DNA sequence: TGTGCCAGCAGCTCACGCGATAAAGCGGGCGAGCGCTACGAGCAGTACTTC. This sequence encodes CASSSRDKAGERYEQYF.

The chain joins TRBV28 to TRBJ2-5; 9 nucleotides agree with TRBD2. The CDR3 is 15 residues long. V shed 2 bases and J 4 bases; nucleotides not matched to a gene: 5. Germline-derived CDR1 and CDR2 are MDHEN and SYDVKM. The CDR3 here is CASSLPLAGLETQYF. The CDR3 DNA sequence: TGTGCCAGCAGTTTACCCCTAGCGGGATTAGAGACCCAGTACTTC.

The genes are TRBV29-1 and TRBJ1-1; tentative D call: TRBD1 (6 bases). The CDR3 runs to 13 residues. Germline V gives CDR1 SQVTM, CDR2 ANQGSEA. V dropped 3 bases and J dropped 0 bases, with 8 bases sitting between them. The DNA for the CDR3 is TGCAGCGTTGAGAAGGGGGTGAACACTGAAGCTTTCTTT. Translation gives CSVEKGVNTEAFF.

The chain is built from TRBV2 and TRBJ2-2; D gene uncertain. This CDR3 has 14 residues. The V end lost 9 bases, the J end lost 0 bases, and 11 bases lay between the germline ends. Per the germline V gene, CDR1 is SNHLY and CDR2 is FYNNEI. CDR3 sequence reads: CASRLSANTGELFF. For the CDR3, the DNA is TGTGCCAGTAGACTCTCCGCGAACACCGGGGAGCTGTTTTTT.

The CDR3 DNA reads as TGTGCCAGCAGCGAAGGCTTGAGGAGCTCCCCAAGGGAGACCCAGTACTTC. This gives the protein CASSEGLRSSPRETQYF. The chain carries TRBV7-3 and TRBJ2-5; D unclear. V was pared by 5 bases and J by 5 bases, with 24 bases between. The CDR3 is 17 amino acids. Looked up from germline, CDR1 is SGHTA and CDR2 is FQGTGA.

The chain has TRBV2 and TRBJ1-4; D is perhaps TRBD1 (5 bases). The V gene lost 6 bases and the J gene lost 0 bases, with 5 bases spanning the gap. CDR1 and CDR2 (germline): SNHLY, FYNNEI. The CDR3 is 13 residues long. CDR3 sequence: CASRQATNEKLFF. CDR3 sequence (DNA): TGTGCCAGCAGACAGGCAACTAATGAAAAACTGTTTTTT.

The J gene is TRBJ2-7, the V gene TRBV7-9, with 7 bases lining up with TRBD2. Germline V gene sequence: CDR1 SEHNR, CDR2 FQNEAQ (reference sequence). Trimming removed 5 bases from V and 3 bases from J; junction bases left unmatched: 7. This CDR3 is 14 amino acids long. DNA for the CDR3: TGTGCCAGCAGCACCGGAGCGGGGAACTACGAGCAGTACTTC. This codes for CASSTGAGNYEQYF.

V is TRBV15 and J is TRBJ2-3; 10 bases agree with TRBD2. Germline assignment: CDR1 LNHNV and CDR2 YYDKDF (reference sequence). The CDR3 contains 14 residues. The ends lost 8 bases at V and 4 bases at J; junction bases unmatched: 6. The CDR3 nucleotides are TGTGCCACCGGAGCGGGAGGGCCCTCAGATACGCAGTATTTT. The encoded protein is CATGAGGPSDTQYF.

The chain has TRBV18 and TRBJ2-7; the D gene is possibly TRBD1 (6 bases). The CDR3 is 15 amino acids. V was pared by 3 bases and J by 6 bases, with 18 bases between. Germline V gene lookup returns CDR1 KGHSH and CDR2 LQKENI. CDR3 DNA sequence: TGTGCCAGCTCACCCACCGGGACACAGTGGGTCGAGCAGTACTTC. Amino acids: CASSPTGTQWVEQYF.

The gene calls are TRBV3-1 (or the pseudogene TRBV3-2) and TRBJ2-1; 8 nucleotides line up with TRBD2. This CDR3 region has 15 residues. After removal of 1 base from V and 7 bases from J, the junction contained 6 bases not matched to a gene. CDR1 LGHDT and CDR2 YNNKEL come from the germline V gene (reference sequence). The CDR3 coding sequence is TGTGCCAGCAGCCAAGTGCGGGGGGCCAGGAATGAGCAGTTCTTC. This codes for CASSQVRGARNEQFF.

The genes are TRBV7-2 and TRBJ2-7; D is possibly TRBD2 (5 bases). Trimming removed 2 bases from V and 0 bases from J, with 11 bases in between. Germline CDR1 and CDR2: SGHTA and FQGNSA. The CDR3 is 15 amino acids. The CDR3 DNA reads as TGTGCCAGCAGCTTATCGGGGTCAAGCTCCTACGAGCAGTACTTC. Translating it yields CASSLSGSSSYEQYF. Full variable domain (rest looked up from reference TRBV7-2 and TRBJ2-7): GAGVSQSPSNKVTEKGKDVELRCDPISGHTALYWYRQSLGQGLEFLIYFQGNSAPDKSGLPSDRFSAERTGGSVSTLTIQRTQQEDSAVYLCASSLSGSSSYEQYFGPGTRLTVT.

The CDR3 sequence is CASRPEANTGELFF. In DNA, the CDR3 is TGTGCCAGCCGTCCGGAGGCGAACACCGGGGAGCTGTTTTTT. This chain links TRBV7-9 with TRBJ2-2, with D maybe TRBD2 (5 bases). The CDR3 has 14 amino acids. Per germline, CDR1 SEHNR and CDR2 FQNEAQ (reference sequence). Deletions cut 8 bases from V and 0 bases from J, with 10 bases between. Full variable domain (missing parts from reference TRBV7-9 and TRBJ2-2): DTGVSQNPRHKITKRGQNVTFRCDPISEHNRLYWYRQTLGQGPEFLTYFQNEAQLEKSRLLSDRFSAERPKGSFSTLEIQRTEQGDSAMYLCASRPEANTGELFFGEGSRLTVL.

The table lists this clone with a few counts. The J gene is TRBJ1-3, the V gene TRBV7-9; no firm D call. The CDR3 covers 13 residues. Trimming stripped 3 bases from V and 0 bases from J, with 3 bases between. Germline loops: CDR1 SEHNR, CDR2 FQNEAQ (reference sequence). Written as DNA, the CDR3 is TGTGCCAGCAGCTTTCACTCTGGAAACACCATATATTTT. Protein: CASSFHSGNTIYF.

This rearrangement joins TRBV10-2 to TRBJ2-7, with D possibly matching TRBD1 (5 bases). CDR3 size: 15 residues. In germline, CDR1 is WSHSY, CDR2 SAAADI. V was shortened by 3 bases and J by 5 bases, with 17 bases between the two germline ends. CDR3 protein: CASSDQGRRGDEQYF. For the CDR3, the DNA is TGCGCCAGCAGTGATCAGGGCAGGCGCGGTGACGAGCAGTACTTC.

The V gene is TRBV7-2, the J gene TRBJ2-7; 8 bases fit TRBD2. This CDR3 has 16 amino acids. J was trimmed by 2 bases and V by 6 bases; bases with no gene match: 12. Germline assignment: CDR1 SGHTA and CDR2 FQGNSA. CDR3 in DNA: TGTGCCAGCAGATTACTAGCGGTGGGGTCTCCCTACGAGCAGTACTTC. As protein: CASRLLAVGSPYEQYF.

This chain links TRBV6-5 with TRBJ1-2; D is ambiguous. CDR3 length equals 14 residues. Germline loops: CDR1 MNHEY, CDR2 SVGAGI. V gave up 0 bases and J gave up 4 bases, with 9 bases separating them. CDR3 sequence: CASSYSAQVYGYTF. In DNA form, the CDR3 reads TGTGCCAGCAGTTACTCGGCGCAGGTCTATGGCTACACCTTC.

This clone was found once. A read error may be the cause here, since a much bigger clone is one base away. This sequence joins TRBV6-5 and TRBJ1-1; no clear D gene. Germline V gene sequence: CDR1 MNHEY, CDR2 SVGAGI. The CDR3 is 13 residues long. V lost 4 bases, J lost 1 base, and 7 bases lay in between. The CDR3 DNA follows: TGTGCCAGCAGTTTGTGGCCGAACACTGAAGCTTTCTTT. This gives the protein CASSLWPNTEAFF.

This clone was recorded once. The V call is TRBV7-8, the J call TRBJ2-3; TRBD2 aligns across 10 bases. The V and J ends lost 1 base and 3 bases, in that order; junction bases with no gene match: 4. The CDR3 runs 16 residues. CDR1 is SGHVS, CDR2 FQNEAQ, per germline. CDR3 residues: CASSLVPGLATDTQYF. The CDR3 region has the DNA TGTGCCAGCAGCTTAGTGCCGGGACTAGCGACAGATACGCAGTATTTT.

J is TRBJ2-2 and V is TRBV6-5; TRBD1 agrees at 7 bases. This CDR3 is built from 16 residues. V gave up 0 bases and J gave up 8 bases; unmatched junction bases: 9. Germline V gene data show CDR1 as MNHEY and CDR2 as SVGAGI. This CDR3 reads CASSYSQGPLGGELFF. The CDR3 DNA reads TGTGCCAGCAGTTACTCACAGGGGCCCCTAGGTGGGGAGCTGTTTTTT.

The rearrangement links TRBV4-3 to TRBJ2-7; TRBD2 aligns across 12 bases. Germline V gives CDR1 LGHNA, CDR2 YSLEER. The CDR3 has 18 residues. The V segment lost 2 bases and the J segment 3 bases; nucleotides outside the gene matches: 11. In DNA, the CDR3 is TGCGCCAGCAGCCAATTGACTAGCGGGAGCTCTTGGATCTACGAGCAGTACTTC. It yields the protein CASSQLTSGSSWIYEQYF.

The chain employs TRBV15 and TRBJ1-1; D is ambiguous. The CDR3 length is 15 residues. Trimming pared 0 bases from V and 4 bases from J, leaving 12 bases between. Germline V lookup: CDR1 LNHNV, CDR2 YYDKDF (reference sequence). In DNA form, the CDR3 reads TGTGCCACCAGCAGAGAGTTCTCTATAAGCACTGAAGCTTTCTTT. Translated: CATSREFSISTEAFF. The entire variable domain, with the rest obtained from reference TRBV15 and TRBJ1-1, is as follows: DAMVIQNPRYQVTQFGKPVTLSCSQTLNHNVMYWYQQKSSQAPKLLFHYYDKDFNNEADTPDNFQSRRPNTSFCFLDIRSPGLGDTAMYLCATSREFSISTEAFFGQGTRLTVV.

The chain links TRBV29-1 to TRBJ1-4; 10 bases map to TRBD1. V lost 7 bases and J lost 10; bases outside the gene matches: 6. CDR3 length equals 12 residues. Germline V lookup: CDR1 SQVTM, CDR2 ANQGSEA. CDR3 in DNA: TGCAGCGCTTGGACAGGGGGTGTAAAACTGTTTTTT. Amino acids: CSAWTGGVKLFF.